This T cell receptor (beta chain) was observed in a study of PD-L1 blockade in urothelial cancer. Study overall: About 85% of the roughly 30 patients were males with bladder-origin urothelial cancer. Enrolled patients had been treated previously with 0 to 3 chemotherapy regimens. Analyses were performed on blood at 3 weeks after treatment start (the second dose) and at 6 weeks.

Some clones are missing from TCRdb's copy, which holds only in-frame ones; the method was immunoSEQ multiplex PCR. Among roughly 51,000 clones, about four fifths were seen once, and the ten largest hold about 10%. Time point denoted: pretreatment peripheral blood. The diagnosis in patients was locally advanced or metastatic urothelial carcinoma. The V gene's germline CDR1 is LNHNV and CDR2 YYDKDF (reference sequence). This CDR3 spans 15 amino acids. Trimming cost V 7 bases and J 4 bases; bases outside gene matches: 11. This chain links TRBV15 with TRBJ2-3, with TRBD2 matching 7 bases. The TCR comes from a man in his 70s with urothelial cancer. This material consisted of PBMCs, taken around atezolizumab (anti-PD-L1) treatment. DNA of the CDR3: TGTGCCACCACAGTGGGACGGGAGGAGTCAGATACGCAGTATTTT. As protein: CATTVGREESDTQYF.